The 17 T cell receptor beta chains listed next were all sequenced from one sample in a study of Graves' ophthalmopathy and Graves' hyperthyroidism. Investigators amplified TCR beta CDR3 regions from RNA transcripts. HTBI-primed RT-PCR formed the first round, and a multiplex PCR formed the second. From the multiplex PCR reads, TCRdb called clonotypes with MiXCR, one entry per CDR3 protein. The data show about 380,000 distinct CDR3 sequences, with approximately 15% seen just once and around 6.6% held by the top ten. The specimen sequenced was peripheral blood. These receptors were collected from a woman younger than 30 with stable Graves' hyperthyroidism.

The chain has TRBV11-2 and TRBJ2-7; D perhaps matches TRBD2 (5 bases). In germline, CDR1 is SGHAT, CDR2 FQNNGV. The CDR3 sequence is 17 residues long. V was trimmed by 6 bases and J by 0 bases, leaving 21 bases between them. CDR3 amino acids: CASSPTVGGRSSYEQYF. The CDR3 nucleotides read TGTGCCAGCAGTCCGACCGTCGGCGGGCGTAGCTCCTACGAGCAGTACTTC.

This clonotype came up many times. The chain has TRBV5-1 and TRBJ1-1, with TRBD1 matching over 10 bases. The germline gives CDR1 SGHRS, CDR2 YFSETQ. The CDR3 totals 17 residues. With 0 bases clipped from V and 1 base from J, the junction kept 6 bases outside the gene matches. The CDR3 loop is CASSLGDRGGWNTEAFF. In nucleotides, the CDR3 is TGCGCCAGCAGCTTGGGGGACAGGGGAGGTTGGAACACTGAAGCTTTCTTT.

Ten or more counts support this clonotype. The chain couples TRBV27 to TRBJ1-2; 10 nucleotides line up with TRBD1. This CDR3 is 15 amino acids long. CDR1 and CDR2 from the germline V gene are MNHEY and SMNVEV (reference sequence). V shed 2 bases and J 6 bases; nucleotides not matched to a gene: 6. The CDR3 nucleotides read TGTGCCAGCAGTTTAACGGGACAGGGGCGCAATGGCTACACCTTC. Amino acids: CASSLTGQGRNGYTF.

This clonotype showed up just a few times. The rearrangement links TRBV12-3 or TRBV12-4 to TRBJ2-3, with D perhaps assigned TRBD1 or TRBD2 (5 bases each). This CDR3 is built from 15 residues. Trimming pared 3 bases from V and 4 bases from J, leaving 14 bases between. The CDR3 protein is CASSFLARESDTQYF. The DNA for the CDR3 is TGTGCCAGCAGTTTCCTGGCCAGGGAGTCAGATACGCAGTATTTT.

The chain uses TRBV12-3 or TRBV12-4 and TRBJ2-5; 12 bases agree with TRBD2. This CDR3 is 16 amino acids long. V lost 6 bases, J lost 5 bases, and 10 bases stayed unmatched. In DNA form, the CDR3 reads TGTGCCAGCAGCCTTCTAGCGGGGGGGCCATCCGAGACCCAGTACTTC. Translation gives CASSLLAGGPSETQYF.

As to this clonotype: The junction differs from germline at one of its ends, possibly a read error. The chain couples TRBV20-1 to TRBJ2-4; D remains ambiguous. This CDR3 region has 10 residues. Germline V lookup: CDR1 DFQATT, CDR2 SNEGSKA (reference sequence). The CDR3 protein is CSALDHIKYF. For the CDR3, the DNA is TGCAGTGCCTTGGATCACATTAAGTACTTC.

This clonotype was seen ten or more times. This rearrangement joins TRBV12-3 or TRBV12-4 to TRBJ2-7; D is uncertain. Trimming took 5 bases from V and 7 from J, leaving 12 bases between them. The CDR3 is 12 residues long. CDR3: CASSASLGEQYF. Written as DNA, the CDR3 is TGTGCCAGCAGTGCCAGCTTGGGAGAGCAGTACTTC.

This chain connects TRBV27 to TRBJ2-7; D may be TRBD1 (8 bases). The germline V and J ends were trimmed by 1 base and 6 bases, with 19 bases remaining between them. Germline V gives CDR1 MNHEY, CDR2 SMNVEV (reference sequence). There are 16 residues in the CDR3. CDR3 nucleotides: TGTGCCAGCAGTTTATACCCAGGACAGGGAGGGTCCGAGCAGTACTTC. This sequence encodes CASSLYPGQGGSEQYF.

J is TRBJ1-1 and V is TRBV14, with D unresolved. Deletions cut 2 bases from V and 11 bases from J, with 12 bases between. Germline values: CDR1 SGHDN, CDR2 FVKESK. CDR3 length: 12 amino acids. CDR3 nucleotides: TGTGCCAGCAGCCAATCGGACCCCGGGGCTTTCTTT. Translated, it gives CASSQSDPGAFF.

This clonotype was picked up many times. V gene TRBV29-1 combines with J gene TRBJ2-5, with TRBD2 identical over 11 bases. The CDR3 has 16 residues. Germline V gene lookup returns CDR1 SQVTM and CDR2 ANQGSEA. V lost 7 bases to trimming and J lost 0 bases; unmatched junction nucleotides: 10. The CDR3 DNA is TGCAGCGCCGACGGGTGGGGACTAGCGGACCAAGAGACCCAGTACTTC. Its protein is CSADGWGLADQETQYF.

This clonotype was counted many times. The chain uses TRBV28 and TRBJ1-2, with 8 bases that match TRBD1. Unmatched junction bases numbered 7, after V lost 2 bases and J lost 2 bases. CDR1 is MDHEN, CDR2 SYDVKM, per germline. The CDR3 has 16 amino acids. The CDR3 spells CASSLPWTGSNYGYTF. The CDR3 nucleotides are TGTGCCAGCAGTTTACCGTGGACAGGGTCCAACTATGGCTACACCTTC.

A note on this clonotype: Just one base apart from a much larger clone, this may be a read error. CDR3 amino acids: CSASTPTVYGYTF. The CDR3 coding sequence is TGCAGTGCTTCAACCCCGACAGTGTATGGCTACACCTTC. The chain recombines TRBV20-1 with TRBJ1-2; TRBD1 might be the D (5 bases). The CDR3 loop spans 13 amino acids. Per germline, CDR1 DFQATT and CDR2 SNEGSKA (reference sequence). Trimming took off 5 bases at V and 5 bases at J, with 15 bases between the two ends.

V is TRBV6-1 and J is TRBJ2-4, with D tentatively TRBD1 (6 bases). CDR1 is MNHNS, CDR2 SASEGT, per germline. There are 15 residues in the CDR3. Trimming left V 5 bases short and J 16 bases short, with 27 bases between. CDR3 DNA: TGTGCCAGCAGTACCTCCCCGACGGGCTCAGGGGCTTTTTACTTC. Its translation: CASSTSPTGSGAFYF.

The table lists this clonotype with many counts. The V gene is TRBV6-2 or TRBV6-3, the J gene TRBJ1-2; D is unresolved. This CDR3 is built from 18 residues. CDR1 is MNHEY, CDR2 SVGEGT, per germline. Trimming cost V 7 bases and J 2 bases, with 26 bases left between them. CDR3 bases: TGTGCCAGCACCTCTCGCCCGCCGGGAGTGTTACCGAACTATGGCTACACCTTC. Its translation: CASTSRPPGVLPNYGYTF.

This clonotype turned up a few times. A much bigger clone sits one base away, suggesting this may be a read error. The chain links TRBV7-8 to TRBJ1-2; the D gene is possibly TRBD1 (6 bases). The CDR3 has 14 amino acids. Germline V gives CDR1 SGHVS, CDR2 FQNEAQ. V was shortened by 5 bases and J by 0 bases, with 10 bases between the two germline ends. CDR3 protein: CASSPRTANYGYTF. The CDR3 DNA follows: TGTGCCAGCAGCCCCCGGACAGCTAACTATGGCTACACCTTC.

For this clonotype: Compared with germline, one end of the junction differs, possibly owing to a read error. This chain links TRBV6-4 with TRBJ1-1; tentative D call: TRBD1 (6 bases). CDR1 MRHNA and CDR2 SNTAGT come from the germline V gene. The CDR3 contains 15 residues. CDR3 amino acids: CASSYSNQGSTEAFF. CDR3 bases: TGTGCCAGCAGTTACTCAAACCAGGGGAGCACTGAAGCTTTCTTT.

In its sample, this clonotype was seen many times. The CDR3 here is CASSQTPGNTIYF. In DNA, the CDR3 is TGTGCCAGCAGCCAGACACCTGGAAACACCATATATTTT. V is TRBV7-3 and J is TRBJ1-3; D remains unclear. Trimming removed 5 bases at V and 2 bases at J, with 7 bases between. CDR3 size: 13 residues. The V gene's germline CDR1 is SGHTA and CDR2 FQGTGA.